This T cell receptor beta chain is from a study of long-term antiretroviral therapy in people with HIV. Every one of the donors gave at least one pre-ART PBMC sample and at least two post-ART PBMC samples. The samples comprised roughly 0.9-11 million cryopreserved PBMC ahead of DNA extraction. V lost 3 bases, J lost 2 bases, and 13 bases lay in between. This CDR3 is 15 amino acids long. Germline CDR1 SGHAT, CDR2 FQNNGV. At the survey level, the v3.0 immunoSEQ assay was run. The assay was immunoSEQ multiplex PCR, and TCRdb's table has in-frame clones only and misses some. The table lists tens of thousands of clones, approximately 93% of them singletons, with more than 8% in the top ten. A word on this clone: The antigen remains unidentified.

General study findings and limits: Although diversity increased after ART, it remained lower than in transplant donor controls.

Sequencing was performed on unsorted PBMCs, taken 7.6 years after starting antiretroviral therapy. This sequence originates from a woman aged 40-49 years with HIV. This chain links TRBV11-2 with TRBJ1-2; a weak D match, TRBD1 (6 bases). CDR3 nucleotides: TGTGCCAGCAGCTTGATAGACAGGCTGAACTATGGCTACACCTTC. The encoded protein is CASSLIDRLNYGYTF.